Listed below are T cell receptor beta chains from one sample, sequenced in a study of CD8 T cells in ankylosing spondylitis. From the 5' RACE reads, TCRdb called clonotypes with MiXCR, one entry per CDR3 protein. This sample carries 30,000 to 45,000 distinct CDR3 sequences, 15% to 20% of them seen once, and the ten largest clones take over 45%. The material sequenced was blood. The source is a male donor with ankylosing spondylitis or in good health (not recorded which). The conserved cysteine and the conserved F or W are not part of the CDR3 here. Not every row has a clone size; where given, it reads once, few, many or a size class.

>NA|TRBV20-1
SAPDAHSNQPQH
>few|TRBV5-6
ASSRRTSGILSTDTQY
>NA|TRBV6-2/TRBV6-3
ASTNGGWTEAF
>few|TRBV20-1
SARVASGKSYNEQF
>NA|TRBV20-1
SAPELRETQY
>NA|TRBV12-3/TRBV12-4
ASSPDGRQETQY
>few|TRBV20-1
SARAPGGKLF
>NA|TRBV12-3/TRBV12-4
ASRFNRDGDSPLH
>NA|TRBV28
ASSQQGFGNTIY
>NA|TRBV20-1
SASRQKETQY
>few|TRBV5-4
AFSGGSDTGELF
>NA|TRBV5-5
ASSLRLYTGELF
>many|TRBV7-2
ASSLVRTDTQY
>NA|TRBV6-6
ASRGTSGGSSTDTQY
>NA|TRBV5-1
ASSYPTGNTGELF
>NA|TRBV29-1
SVALEEELF
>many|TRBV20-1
SAMQGISYEQY
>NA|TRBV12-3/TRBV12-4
ATRTSGLREF
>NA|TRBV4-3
ASSPTDPDTQY
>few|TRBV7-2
ASSIGTASVETQY
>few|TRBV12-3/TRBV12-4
ASSRTASTDTQY
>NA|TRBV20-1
SAPEAKGKLF
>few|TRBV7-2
ASSSPRLAKNIQY
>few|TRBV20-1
SARVALAGFSEPRKNIQY
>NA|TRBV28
ASSLPKNIQY
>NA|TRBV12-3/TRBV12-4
ASSGQGYNSPLH
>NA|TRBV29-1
SSGTGADTQY
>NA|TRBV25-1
ASSGQRNTEAF
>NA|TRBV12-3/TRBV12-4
ASSLNRGNEKLF
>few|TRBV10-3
AISETQGAGEKLF
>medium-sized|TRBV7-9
ARDGMNTGELF
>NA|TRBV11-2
ASFGTSGRRGTDTQY
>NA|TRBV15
ATSRAGDHEKLF
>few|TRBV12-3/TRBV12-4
ASSEGGRNQPQH
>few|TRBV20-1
SATSGRSVEQY
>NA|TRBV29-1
SVVTSGSSYEQY
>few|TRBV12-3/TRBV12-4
ASSLLGGRDEKLF
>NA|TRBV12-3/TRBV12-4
ASSRGGAGEQF